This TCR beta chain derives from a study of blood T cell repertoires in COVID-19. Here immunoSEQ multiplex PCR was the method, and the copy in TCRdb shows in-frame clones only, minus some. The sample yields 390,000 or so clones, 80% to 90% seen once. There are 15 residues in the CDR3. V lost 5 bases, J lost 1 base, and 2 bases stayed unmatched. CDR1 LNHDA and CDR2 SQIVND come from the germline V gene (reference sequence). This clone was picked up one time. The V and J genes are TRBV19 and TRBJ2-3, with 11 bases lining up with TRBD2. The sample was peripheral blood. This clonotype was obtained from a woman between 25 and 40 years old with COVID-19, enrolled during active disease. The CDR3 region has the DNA TGTGCCAGTAGTTTACTAGCGGGGGGCACAGATACGCAGTATTTT. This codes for CASSLLAGGTDTQYF.